The 9 T cell receptor beta chains given below trace back to one sample, sequenced in a study of blood T cell repertoires in COVID-19. Sequenced by immunoSEQ multiplex PCR; TCRdb stores in-frame clones only, minus some. The top ten clones hold approximately 1.9% of a sample with around 70,000 clones, roughly 85% of them seen once. Sequencing was carried out using peripheral blood. The receptors stem from a woman aged 55 to 70 with acute or convalescent COVID-19.

The V call is TRBV3-1 (or the pseudogene TRBV3-2), the J call TRBJ1-4; D is unresolved. CDR1 is LGHDT, CDR2 YNNKEL, per germline (reference sequence). The CDR3 is 15 residues long. V gave up 1 base and J gave up 1 base, with 7 bases separating them. CDR3 sequence reads: CASSQARRTNEKLFF. For the CDR3, the DNA is TGTGCCAGCAGCCAAGCCCGGAGAACTAATGAAAAACTGTTTTTT.

The chain recombines TRBV24-1 with TRBJ2-2, with 9 bases that match TRBD2. The CDR3 loop spans 19 amino acids. Germline loops: CDR1 KGHDR, CDR2 SFDVKD. J gave up 5 bases and V 3 bases, and 15 bases lay outside the gene matches. The CDR3 is CATSDPLGSSGDETGELFF. Here the CDR3 DNA reads TGTGCCACCAGTGATCCCCTCGGGTCTAGCGGGGATGAGACCGGGGAGCTGTTTTTT.

This clone was counted a few times. This chain joins TRBV30 and TRBJ1-3; 9 bases agree with TRBD1. V was clipped by 0 bases and J by 9 bases; unmatched bases: 12. The V gene's germline CDR1 is GTSNPN and CDR2 SVGIG (reference sequence). The CDR3 has 16 amino acids. The CDR3 DNA sequence: TGTGCCTGGAGTGTATATGGGGGACAGGGAGAGGCCACCATATATTTT. It translates to CAWSVYGGQGEATIYF.

This rearrangement joins TRBV11-2 to TRBJ1-2; the D gene is possibly TRBD1 (5 bases). Germline-derived CDR1 and CDR2 are SGHAT and FQNNGV. The CDR3 sequence is 13 residues long. Trimming took 5 bases from V and 0 from J, leaving 7 bases between them. CDR3 residues: CASSRQPNYGYTF. CDR3 DNA: TGTGCCAGCAGCCGACAGCCTAACTATGGCTACACCTTC.

This clone was seen once. One end of the junction is discordant with germline, which a read error may explain. This rearrangement joins TRBV28 to TRBJ1-1; TRBD1 matches at 8 bases. In germline, CDR1 is MDHEN, CDR2 SYDVKM. This CDR3 contains 13 residues. In nucleotides, the CDR3 is TGTGCCACCACAGGGGGGGTGAAGACTGAAGCTTTCTTT. Amino acids: CATTGGVKTEAFF.

The chain combines TRBV7-5 with TRBJ2-1; the table's D call TRBD2 went unverified against the DNA. TRBV7-5 is a listed pseudogene. The CDR3 is 17 amino acids. The DNA of the CDR3 is TGTGCCAGAAGCTTTCTCGGAGGGGCTAGCGGGGGAGGTGAGCAGTTCTTC. It codes for CARSFLGGASGGGEQFF.

The chain links TRBV25-1 to TRBJ1-2; 8 nucleotides match TRBD1. Germline values: CDR1 MGHDK, CDR2 SYGVNS. V was clipped by 4 bases and J by 7 bases; unmatched bases: 8. This CDR3 spans 14 amino acids. The CDR3 DNA follows: TGTGCCAGCAGTGGGACAGGGAATCGGTTTGGCTACACCTTC. It specifies CASSGTGNRFGYTF.

V and J are TRBV5-1 and TRBJ1-1; D possibly corresponds to TRBD1 (5 bases). V lost 0 bases and J 1 base, leaving 13 bases between the germline ends. Germline values: CDR1 SGHRS, CDR2 YFSETQ. This CDR3 comprises 16 residues. This chain's CDR3 is CASSLVVTGPNTEAFF. The CDR3 nucleotides read TGCGCCAGCAGCTTGGTGGTTACAGGCCCGAACACTGAAGCTTTCTTT.

This chain connects TRBV29-1 to TRBJ2-7; the D is unclear. The CDR3 has 12 amino acids. Trimming took 4 bases from V and 1 from J, leaving 8 bases between them. Germline V lookup: CDR1 SQVTM, CDR2 ANQGSEA. In nucleotides, the CDR3 is TGCAGCGTTGCTGCAGGATCCTACGAGCAGTACTTC. Amino acids: CSVAAGSYEQYF.